These 18 T cell receptor beta chains originate from one sample sequenced in a study of blood T cell repertoires in COVID-19. Sequencing was performed with immunoSEQ multiplex PCR; in TCRdb, only in-frame clones are kept and a portion is missing. The sample has some 190,000 clones; approximately 85% are singletons. Sequencing was carried out using peripheral blood. The receptors originated from a man older than 75 with COVID-19, enrolled during active disease.

This rearrangement joins TRBV5-1 to TRBJ1-2, with D tentatively TRBD1 (6 bases). Germline CDR1 SGHRS, CDR2 YFSETQ. The CDR3 sequence is 15 residues long. V was shortened by 0 bases and J by 10 bases, with 19 bases between the two germline ends. The CDR3 protein is CASSLASGQGTPYTF. In nucleotides, the CDR3 is TGCGCCAGCAGCTTGGCCTCGGGGCAGGGGACCCCCTACACCTTC.

The rearrangement links TRBV3-1 (or the pseudogene TRBV3-2) to TRBJ1-2, with TRBD1 matching 9 bases. Per germline, CDR1 LGHDT and CDR2 YNNKEL (reference sequence). J gave up 7 bases and V 0 bases, and 0 bases lay outside the gene matches. This CDR3 contains 13 residues. CDR3 sequence (DNA): TGTGCCAGCAGCCAAGAGACAGGGGGTGGCTACACCTTC. It codes for CASSQETGGGYTF.

Here the CDR3 DNA reads TGTGCCAGCTCACTCACCAGGGACACTGAAGCTTTCTTT. Translated, it gives CASSLTRDTEAFF. This sequence joins TRBV18 and TRBJ1-1; the D gene is possibly TRBD1 (5 bases). Trimming pared 4 bases from V and 3 bases from J, leaving 9 bases between. The CDR3 covers 13 residues. CDR1 is KGHSH, CDR2 LQKENI, per germline. Drawing the rest from reference TRBV18 and TRBJ1-1, the complete variable domain is NAGVMQNPRHLVRRRGQEARLRCSPMKGHSHVYWYRQLPEEGLKFMVYLQKENIIDESGMPKERFSAEFPKEGPSILRIQQVVRGDSAAYFCASSLTRDTEAFFGQGTRLTVV.

As regards this clone: Distinct nucleotide sequences in the sample also encode this CDR3. The chain has TRBV11-3 and TRBJ1-1; 7 bases are shared with TRBD1. Unmatched junction bases numbered 0, after V lost 1 base and J lost 1 base. This CDR3 comprises 14 residues. Germline-derived CDR1 and CDR2 are SGHNT and YENEEA. The CDR3 here is CASSLGTGNTEAFF. The CDR3, as DNA: TGTGCCAGCAGCTTAGGGACAGGGAACACTGAAGCTTTCTTT.

This chain joins TRBV25-1 and TRBJ2-4, with D possibly matching TRBD2 (6 bases). V lost 3 bases and J lost 1, with 19 bases in between. CDR1 and CDR2 (germline): MGHDK, SYGVNS. This CDR3 is 18 amino acids long. The CDR3 reads CASSDLLGGEDAKNIQYF. Here the CDR3 DNA reads TGTGCCAGCAGTGACCTCCTGGGCGGGGAGGATGCCAAAAACATTCAGTACTTC.

J is TRBJ1-3 and V is TRBV27; tentative D call: TRBD1 (6 bases). Germline V gene data show CDR1 as MNHEY and CDR2 as SMNVEV (reference sequence). V shed 5 bases and J shed 0 bases, with 8 bases lying between them. The length of the CDR3 is 14 residues. DNA for the CDR3: TGTGCCAGCAGTACGACAGGCTCTGGAAACACCATATATTTT. It codes for CASSTTGSGNTIYF.

V gene TRBV29-1 combines with J gene TRBJ2-5, with 8 bases aligning to TRBD2. Germline CDR1 SQVTM, CDR2 ANQGSEA. Trimming removed 2 bases from V and 4 bases from J; junction bases left unmatched: 6. The CDR3 runs to 14 residues. CDR3 sequence reads: CSVELRGAGETQYF. In DNA, the CDR3 is TGCAGCGTTGAATTGCGGGGGGCCGGAGAGACCCAGTACTTC. The full variable domain, completed using reference TRBV29-1 and TRBJ2-5, is SAVISQKPSRDICQRGTSLTIQCQVDSQVTMMFWYRQQPGQSLTLIATANQGSEATYESGFVIDKFPISRPNLTFSTLTVSNMSPEDSSIYLCSVELRGAGETQYFGPGTRLLVL.

The sample holds many counts of this clone. V and J are TRBV5-4 and TRBJ1-1, with 8 bases that match TRBD1. The CDR3 contains 16 residues. Germline V gene lookup returns CDR1 SGHNT and CDR2 YYREEE (reference sequence). J gave up 1 base and V 4 bases, and 9 bases lay outside the gene matches. The CDR3 DNA reads TGTGCCAGCAGCACTAGACAGGGGCCAGGGAACACTGAAGCTTTCTTT. This gives the protein CASSTRQGPGNTEAFF.

In DNA, the CDR3 is TGTGCCAGCAGCCATTTGGACAGGGCGAACACTGAAGCTTTCTTT. Translating it yields CASSHLDRANTEAFF. The chain couples TRBV3-1 (or the pseudogene TRBV3-2) to TRBJ1-1; the match to TRBD1 covers 8 bases. The CDR3 length is 15 residues. The trim removed 3 bases at V and 1 base at J, leaving 4 bases unmatched. CDR1 is LGHDT and CDR2 is YNNKEL in the germline V gene (reference sequence).

This chain connects TRBV18 to TRBJ1-3; D is perhaps TRBD1 (6 bases). Germline V gene lookup returns CDR1 KGHSH and CDR2 LQKENI. Trimming stripped 4 bases from V and 1 base from J, with 14 bases between. The CDR3 has 16 residues. CDR3 region: CASSLSQGLSGNTIYF. The CDR3 region has the DNA TGTGCCAGCTCACTATCACAGGGTCTTTCTGGAAACACCATATATTTT.

This sequence joins TRBV5-5 and TRBJ2-2, with 12 bases lining up with TRBD1. V trimming: 4 bases; J trimming: 0 bases; junction bases outside the gene matches: 10. The V gene's germline CDR1 is SGHKS and CDR2 YYEKEE (reference sequence). The CDR3 totals 19 residues. CDR3: CASSPALGQGASNTGELFF. The CDR3 DNA reads TGTGCCAGCAGCCCAGCCCTGGGACAGGGGGCTTCGAACACCGGGGAGCTGTTTTTT.

The chain couples TRBV5-4 to TRBJ2-2; D may be TRBD2 (6 bases). Germline CDR1 reads SGHNT; CDR2 reads YYREEE (reference sequence). The CDR3 spans 16 residues. V dropped 0 bases and J dropped 6 bases, with 15 bases sitting between them. CDR3: CASSLALASISGELFF. CDR3 sequence (DNA): TGTGCCAGCAGCTTGGCTCTAGCGAGTATCTCCGGGGAGCTGTTTTTT.

The chain links TRBV19 to TRBJ1-6; D unclear. Trimming cost V 6 bases and J 6 bases, with 9 bases left between them. Germline loops: CDR1 LNHDA, CDR2 SQIVND (reference sequence). The CDR3 consists of 13 residues. The CDR3 sequence is CASRPSGNSPLHF. The CDR3 DNA follows: TGTGCCAGTAGGCCATCGGGTAATTCACCCCTCCACTTT.

The CDR3 bases are TGCGCCAGCAGCTTTGAGTGGGGGGGCGGTGAGACCCAGTACTTC. Translation gives CASSFEWGGGETQYF. This chain connects TRBV5-1 to TRBJ2-5, with D maybe TRBD2 (7 bases). The V end was cut by 2 bases, the J end by 5 bases, with 16 bases between. CDR1 is SGHRS, CDR2 YFSETQ, per germline. The CDR3 contains 15 residues.

V gene TRBV7-9 combines with J gene TRBJ2-6; the D is unclear. This CDR3 comprises 19 residues. CDR1 and CDR2 from the germline V gene are SEHNR and FQNEAQ (reference sequence). The germline V and J ends were trimmed by 5 bases and 0 bases, with 20 bases remaining between them. CDR3 loop: CASSAGYRVSVSGANVLTF. In nucleotides, the CDR3 is TGTGCCAGCAGCGCCGGGTATCGGGTATCCGTCTCTGGGGCCAACGTCCTGACTTTC.

CDR3 DNA sequence: TGCGCCAGCAGCCCTCAAAGGGGGTACGAGCAGTACTTC. This codes for CASSPQRGYEQYF. The chain couples TRBV5-1 to TRBJ2-7; possibly TRBD1 for D (6 bases). CDR3 length: 13 residues. Germline V gives CDR1 SGHRS, CDR2 YFSETQ. V lost 4 bases to trimming and J lost 4 bases, with 12 bases between them.

This sequence joins TRBV4-3 and TRBJ2-2; 10 positions match TRBD1. Germline V gene data show CDR1 as LGHNA and CDR2 as YSLEER. The CDR3 sequence is 16 residues long. V gave up 2 bases and J gave up 3 bases; unmatched junction bases: 3. Here the CDR3 reads CASSQWDRGDTGELFF. The CDR3, as DNA: TGCGCCAGCAGCCAATGGGACAGGGGAGACACCGGGGAGCTGTTTTTT.

The gene calls are TRBV20-1 and TRBJ1-5; no firm D call. Trimming took off 3 bases at V and 1 base at J, with 13 bases between the two ends. The CDR3 sequence is 15 residues long. Germline assignment: CDR1 DFQATT and CDR2 SNEGSKA (reference sequence). The CDR3 region is CSASLFPGSNQPQHF. CDR3 nucleotides: TGCAGTGCTAGTTTGTTCCCGGGGAGCAATCAGCCCCAGCATTTT.